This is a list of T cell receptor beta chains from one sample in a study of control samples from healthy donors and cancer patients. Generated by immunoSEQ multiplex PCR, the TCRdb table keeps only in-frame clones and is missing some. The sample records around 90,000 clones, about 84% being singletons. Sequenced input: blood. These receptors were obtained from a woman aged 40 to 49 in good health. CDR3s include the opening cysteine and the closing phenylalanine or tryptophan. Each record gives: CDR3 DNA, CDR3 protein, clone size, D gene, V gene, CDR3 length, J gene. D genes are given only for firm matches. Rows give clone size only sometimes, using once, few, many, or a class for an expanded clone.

cdr3_nt: TGTGCCAGCAGCTTAGGTCCCGGGGAGCTGTTTTTT
cdr3_aa: CASSLGPGELFF
clone_size: NA
d_call: NA
v_call: TRBV7-2
cdr3_length: 12
j_call: TRBJ2-2

cdr3_nt: TGTGCCAGTAGTATAGAAGGGACGGGGGTGAGTTCACCCCTCCACTTT
cdr3_aa: CASSIEGTGVSSPLHF
clone_size: NA
d_call: NA
v_call: TRBV19
cdr3_length: 16
j_call: TRBJ1-6

cdr3_nt: TGTGCCATCAGTGGGTCAGGGGAAAACATTCAGTACTTC
cdr3_aa: CAISGSGENIQYF
clone_size: NA
d_call: NA
v_call: TRBV10-3
cdr3_length: 13
j_call: TRBJ2-4

cdr3_nt: TGTGCCAGCACCGTAACAGGGTCTGGAAACACCATATATTTT
cdr3_aa: CASTVTGSGNTIYF
clone_size: NA
d_call: NA
v_call: TRBV25-1
cdr3_length: 14
j_call: TRBJ1-3

cdr3_nt: TGTGCCAGCTCCCACACCCGGGACGGGTATGGCTACACCTTC
cdr3_aa: CASSHTRDGYGYTF
clone_size: NA
d_call: NA
v_call: TRBV18
cdr3_length: 14
j_call: TRBJ1-2

cdr3_nt: TGTGCCAGCAGCCCGACAGCCACCGGGGAGCTGTTTTTT
cdr3_aa: CASSPTATGELFF
clone_size: NA
d_call: NA
v_call: TRBV19
cdr3_length: 13
j_call: TRBJ2-2

cdr3_nt: TGCGCCAGCAGCCGATCGACAGGCCAAAACGAGCAGTACTTC
cdr3_aa: CASSRSTGQNEQYF
clone_size: NA
d_call: NA
v_call: TRBV5-1
cdr3_length: 14
j_call: TRBJ2-7

cdr3_nt: TGTGCCAGCGGAGGGAGGCAGGGGAATTACGAGCAGTACTTC
cdr3_aa: CASGGRQGNYEQYF
clone_size: NA
d_call: NA
v_call: TRBV7-9
cdr3_length: 14
j_call: TRBJ2-7

cdr3_nt: TGTGCCAGCAGCCCGCTCCAGGGGGCCGAGCAGTACTTC
cdr3_aa: CASSPLQGAEQYF
clone_size: NA
d_call: TRBD1
v_call: TRBV12-3/TRBV12-4
cdr3_length: 13
j_call: TRBJ2-7

cdr3_nt: TGTGCCAGCAGTTACCACAGGGGGAACTATGGCTACACCTTC
cdr3_aa: CASSYHRGNYGYTF
clone_size: NA
d_call: TRBD1
v_call: TRBV6-5
cdr3_length: 14
j_call: TRBJ1-2

cdr3_nt: TGTGCCTGCAGGAAGGGGACTAGCGGCTACAATGAGCAGTTCTTC
cdr3_aa: CACRKGTSGYNEQFF
clone_size: NA
d_call: TRBD2
v_call: TRBV30
cdr3_length: 15
j_call: TRBJ2-1

cdr3_nt: TGCGCCAGCAATGCCTCCGGGCGGAATGGCTACACCTTC
cdr3_aa: CASNASGRNGYTF
clone_size: NA
d_call: NA
v_call: TRBV10-2
cdr3_length: 13
j_call: TRBJ1-2

cdr3_nt: TGTGCCATCAGTGAAGGTAGCCCCGGGACCTATGGCTACACCTTC
cdr3_aa: CAISEGSPGTYGYTF
clone_size: NA
d_call: NA
v_call: TRBV10-3
cdr3_length: 15
j_call: TRBJ1-2

cdr3_nt: TGTGCCAGCACCCTGACAGGGGTGAACACTGAAGCTTTCTTT
cdr3_aa: CASTLTGVNTEAFF
clone_size: NA
d_call: TRBD1
v_call: TRBV7-9
cdr3_length: 14
j_call: TRBJ1-1

cdr3_nt: TGTGCCAGCAGTTTTAGACCTAGCGGGGCACAAGAGACCCAGTACTTC
cdr3_aa: CASSFRPSGAQETQYF
clone_size: NA
d_call: TRBD2
v_call: TRBV7-2
cdr3_length: 16
j_call: TRBJ2-5

cdr3_nt: TGTGCCAGCAGCCAGGTTAGGACAGGGTCGGAGACCCAGTACTTC
cdr3_aa: CASSQVRTGSETQYF
clone_size: NA
d_call: TRBD1
v_call: TRBV3-1/TRBV3-2
cdr3_length: 15
j_call: TRBJ2-5

cdr3_nt: TGTGCCAGCAGTTATGATAGGGGGGAGGAGGCTTTCTTT
cdr3_aa: CASSYDRGEEAFF
clone_size: NA
d_call: NA
v_call: TRBV6-6
cdr3_length: 13
j_call: TRBJ1-1

cdr3_nt: TGTGCCAGCAGACGACAGGAGTCTAACTATGGCTACACCTTC
cdr3_aa: CASRRQESNYGYTF
clone_size: NA
d_call: NA
v_call: TRBV2
cdr3_length: 14
j_call: TRBJ1-2

cdr3_nt: TGTGCCAGCAGCCTTCAGGGGGCTTCCTACAATGAGCAGTTCTTC
cdr3_aa: CASSLQGASYNEQFF
clone_size: NA
d_call: TRBD1
v_call: TRBV3-1/TRBV3-2
cdr3_length: 15
j_call: TRBJ2-1

cdr3_nt: TGTGCCAGCAGCGTAGACGGCTATAGCAATCAGCCCCAGCATTTT
cdr3_aa: CASSVDGYSNQPQHF
clone_size: NA
d_call: NA
v_call: TRBV9
cdr3_length: 15
j_call: TRBJ1-5

cdr3_nt: TGTGCCAGCAGCTCTACCCATCGACAGGGATCGGGAGAGACCCAGTACTTC
cdr3_aa: CASSSTHRQGSGETQYF
clone_size: NA
d_call: TRBD1
v_call: TRBV5-6
cdr3_length: 17
j_call: TRBJ2-5

cdr3_nt: TGTGCCAGCAGCGTAGCGGGACAGGGTGTCTATGGCTACACCTTC
cdr3_aa: CASSVAGQGVYGYTF
clone_size: NA
d_call: TRBD1
v_call: TRBV9
cdr3_length: 15
j_call: TRBJ1-2

cdr3_nt: TGTGCCAGCAGTTACCTGACAGGGGACTATGGCTACACCTTC
cdr3_aa: CASSYLTGDYGYTF
clone_size: NA
d_call: TRBD1
v_call: TRBV6-2/TRBV6-3
cdr3_length: 14
j_call: TRBJ1-2

cdr3_nt: TGTGCCTGGAGTGTGGGGCTAGGATCTAATGAAAAACTGTTTTTT
cdr3_aa: CAWSVGLGSNEKLFF
clone_size: once
d_call: NA
v_call: TRBV30
cdr3_length: 15
j_call: TRBJ1-4

cdr3_nt: TGCGCCAGCCGACGAGAGGGGGGACATGGAATCTCACCCCTCCACTTT
cdr3_aa: CASRREGGHGISPLHF
clone_size: NA
d_call: NA
v_call: TRBV10-2
cdr3_length: 16
j_call: TRBJ1-6